A selection of T cell receptor beta chains follows, all from one sample in a study of identical twins. A single record per CDR3 protein comes from TCRdb applying MiXCR to the 5' RACE reads. The profile shows approximately 190,000 distinct CDR3 sequences, roughly 15% of them singletons. These same data were also listed under a study on T cells expressing NK-cell markers.

The sequenced sample was CD8+ T cells sorted from blood. The receptors derive from a woman between 18 and 29 years old in good health. Each CDR3 is given with its conserved first and last residue. Clone size appears in some rows only: once, few, many, or a class for an expanded clone.

TRBJ1-1 | many | 13 | TRBV7-9 | CASSLTLNTEAFF
TRBJ2-7 | few | 13 | TRBV5-6 | CATRTSGSYEQYF
TRBJ1-1 | - | 13 | TRBV5-6 | CASSFSTRTEAFF
TRBJ2-5 | many | 13 | TRBV6-2/TRBV6-3 | CASSSMVEETQYF
TRBJ2-1 | few | 13 | TRBV7-9 | CASSFNNPNEQFF
TRBJ2-1 | - | 15 | TRBV3-1 | CASSQDGLADNEQFF
TRBJ2-7 | - | 14 | TRBV25-1 | CASSEYGSMSEQYF
TRBJ1-4 | few | 17 | TRBV5-1 | CASSWGHRSATNEKLFF
TRBJ2-7 | - | 14 | TRBV20-1 | CSARGPDPSYEQYF
TRBJ1-2 | - | 12 | TRBV12-3/TRBV12-4 | CASTTGLAGYTF
TRBJ2-2 | - | 13 | TRBV7-9 | CASSLAFTGELFF
TRBJ2-2 | - | 12 | TRBV28 | CASKQGNGELFF
TRBJ1-1 | - | 16 | TRBV5-1 | CASSLGTGRVNTEAFF
TRBJ1-5 | few | 17 | TRBV7-8 | CASSSPPGMRSNQPQHF
TRBJ2-2 | few | 13 | TRBV5-1 | CASKAEDTGELFF
TRBJ2-2 | few | 14 | TRBV7-2 | CASSLTGSGGELFF
TRBJ2-1 | few | 13 | TRBV15 | CATSRVRGNEQFF
TRBJ2-7 | once | 13 | TRBV7-8 | CASSLMGSYEQYF
TRBJ2-3 | few | 15 | TRBV29-1 | CSVALRGAITDTQYF
TRBJ2-7 | few | 11 | TRBV20-1 | CSAREIDEQYF
TRBJ1-3 | - | 15 | TRBV2 | CASASQSHKGNTIYF
TRBJ2-7 | few | 15 | TRBV5-1 | CASSPGLGGDRGQYF
TRBJ1-1 | - | 14 | TRBV20-1 | CSAMRTHGVAEAFF
TRBJ2-1 | - | 12 | TRBV7-3 | CASGQGYNEQFF
TRBJ1-1 | - | 12 | TRBV29-1 | CSVTTGGTEAFF
TRBJ2-4 | - | 13 | TRBV5-1 | CASRGLGGDIQYF